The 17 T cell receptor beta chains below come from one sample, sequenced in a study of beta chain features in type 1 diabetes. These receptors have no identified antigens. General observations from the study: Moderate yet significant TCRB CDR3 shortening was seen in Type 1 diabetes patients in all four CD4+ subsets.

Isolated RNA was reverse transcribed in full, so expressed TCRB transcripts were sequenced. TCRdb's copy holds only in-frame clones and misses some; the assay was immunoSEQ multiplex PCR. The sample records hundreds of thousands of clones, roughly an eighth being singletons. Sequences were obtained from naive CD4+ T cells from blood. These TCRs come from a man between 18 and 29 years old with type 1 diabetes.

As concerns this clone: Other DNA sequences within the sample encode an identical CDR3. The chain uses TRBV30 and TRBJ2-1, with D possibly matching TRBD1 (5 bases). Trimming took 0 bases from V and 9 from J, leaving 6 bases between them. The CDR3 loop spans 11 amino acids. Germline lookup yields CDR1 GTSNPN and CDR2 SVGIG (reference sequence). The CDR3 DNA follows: TGTGCCTGGAGTGTAAGGGGTGAGCAGTTCTTC. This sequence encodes CAWSVRGEQFF.

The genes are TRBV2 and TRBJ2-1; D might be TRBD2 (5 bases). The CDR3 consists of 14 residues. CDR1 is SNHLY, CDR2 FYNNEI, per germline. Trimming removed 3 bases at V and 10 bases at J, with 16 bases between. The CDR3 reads CASSDPDLGVEQFF. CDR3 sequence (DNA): TGTGCCAGCAGTGACCCCGATCTCGGGGTCGAGCAGTTCTTC.

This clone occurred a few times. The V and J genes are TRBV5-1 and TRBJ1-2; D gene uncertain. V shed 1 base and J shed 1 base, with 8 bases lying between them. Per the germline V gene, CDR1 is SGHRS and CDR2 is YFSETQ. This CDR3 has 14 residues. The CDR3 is CASSLTVGNYGYTF. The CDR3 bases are TGCGCCAGCAGCTTGACGGTTGGTAACTATGGCTACACCTTC.

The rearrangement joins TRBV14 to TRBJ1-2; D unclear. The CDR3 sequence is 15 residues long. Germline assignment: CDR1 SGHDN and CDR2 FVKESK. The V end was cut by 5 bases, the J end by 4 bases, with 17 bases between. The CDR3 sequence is CASSDRVPAGYGYTF. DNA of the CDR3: TGTGCCAGCAGCGATCGGGTCCCGGCGGGCTATGGCTACACCTTC.

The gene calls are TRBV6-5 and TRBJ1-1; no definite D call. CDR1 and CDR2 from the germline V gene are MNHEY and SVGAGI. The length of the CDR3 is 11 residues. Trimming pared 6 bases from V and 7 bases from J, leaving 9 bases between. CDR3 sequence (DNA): TGTGCCAGCAGAAGGGTAGGTGAAGCTTTCTTT. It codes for CASRRVGEAFF.

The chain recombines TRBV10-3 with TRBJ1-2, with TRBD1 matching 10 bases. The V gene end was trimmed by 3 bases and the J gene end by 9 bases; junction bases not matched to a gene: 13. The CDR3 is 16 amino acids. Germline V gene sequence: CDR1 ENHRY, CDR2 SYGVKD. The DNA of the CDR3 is TGTGCCATCAGTGATGGGACAGGGGTGGGTTGGGATCGCTACACCTTC. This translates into CAISDGTGVGWDRYTF.

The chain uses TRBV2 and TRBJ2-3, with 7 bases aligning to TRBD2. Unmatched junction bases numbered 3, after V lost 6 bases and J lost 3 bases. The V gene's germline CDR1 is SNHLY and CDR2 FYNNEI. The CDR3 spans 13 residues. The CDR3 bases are TGTGCCAGCAGAGCAGCGGGAACAGATACGCAGTATTTT. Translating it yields CASRAAGTDTQYF.

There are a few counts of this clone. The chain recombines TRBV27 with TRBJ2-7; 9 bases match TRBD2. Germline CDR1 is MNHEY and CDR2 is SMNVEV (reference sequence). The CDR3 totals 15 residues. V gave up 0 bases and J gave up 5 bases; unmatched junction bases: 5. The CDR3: CASSLSGGRAHEQYF. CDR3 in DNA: TGTGCCAGCAGTTTATCGGGCGGGAGGGCGCACGAGCAGTACTTC.

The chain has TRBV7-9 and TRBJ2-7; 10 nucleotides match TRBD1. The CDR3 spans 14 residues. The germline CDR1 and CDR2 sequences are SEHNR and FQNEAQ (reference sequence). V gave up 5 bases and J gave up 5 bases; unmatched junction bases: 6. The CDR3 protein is CASSPRQGADEQYF. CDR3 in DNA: TGTGCCAGCAGCCCCCGACAGGGGGCGGACGAGCAGTACTTC. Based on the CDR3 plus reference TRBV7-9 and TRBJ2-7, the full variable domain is DTGVSQNPRHKITKRGQNVTFRCDPISEHNRLYWYRQTLGQGPEFLTYFQNEAQLEKSRLLSDRFSAERPKGSFSTLEIQRTEQGDSAMYLCASSPRQGADEQYFGPGTRLTVT.

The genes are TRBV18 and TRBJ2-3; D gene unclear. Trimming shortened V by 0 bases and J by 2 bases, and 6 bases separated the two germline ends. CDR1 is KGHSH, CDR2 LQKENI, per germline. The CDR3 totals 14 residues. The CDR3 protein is CASSPPANTDTQYF. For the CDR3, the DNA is TGTGCCAGCTCACCACCGGCTAACACAGATACGCAGTATTTT.

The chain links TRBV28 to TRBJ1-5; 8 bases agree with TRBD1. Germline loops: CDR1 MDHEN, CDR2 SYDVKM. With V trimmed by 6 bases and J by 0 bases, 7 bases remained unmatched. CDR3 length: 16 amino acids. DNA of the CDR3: TGTGCCAGCAGAACAGGGGGGACGTATAGCAATCAGCCCCAGCATTTT. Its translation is CASRTGGTYSNQPQHF.

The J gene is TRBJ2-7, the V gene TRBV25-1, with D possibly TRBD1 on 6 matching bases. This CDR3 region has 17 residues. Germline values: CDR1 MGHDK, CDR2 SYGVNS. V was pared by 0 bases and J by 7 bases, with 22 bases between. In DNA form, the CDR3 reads TGTGCCAGCAGTGAATATGGCCCCCCGGAGCAGGGGCGAGAGCAGTACTTC. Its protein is CASSEYGPPEQGREQYF.

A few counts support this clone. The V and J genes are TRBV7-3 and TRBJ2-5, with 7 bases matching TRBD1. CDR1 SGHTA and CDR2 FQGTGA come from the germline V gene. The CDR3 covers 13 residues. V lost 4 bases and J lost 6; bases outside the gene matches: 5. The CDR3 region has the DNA TGTGCCAGCAGCTCAGACAGGGCACAGACCCAGTACTTC. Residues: CASSSDRAQTQYF.

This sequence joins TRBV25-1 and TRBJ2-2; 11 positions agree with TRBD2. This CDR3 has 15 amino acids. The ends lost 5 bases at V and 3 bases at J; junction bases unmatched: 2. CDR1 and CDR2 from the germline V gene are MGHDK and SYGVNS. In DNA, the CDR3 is TGTGCCAGCAGTATACTAGCGGGAGACACCGGGGAGCTGTTTTTT. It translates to CASSILAGDTGELFF.

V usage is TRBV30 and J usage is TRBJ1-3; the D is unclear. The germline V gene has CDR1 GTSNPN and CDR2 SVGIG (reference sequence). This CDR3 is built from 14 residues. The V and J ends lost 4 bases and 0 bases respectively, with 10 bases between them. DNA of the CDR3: TGTGCCTGGACACCATTAGACTCTGGAAACACCATATATTTT. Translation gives CAWTPLDSGNTIYF.

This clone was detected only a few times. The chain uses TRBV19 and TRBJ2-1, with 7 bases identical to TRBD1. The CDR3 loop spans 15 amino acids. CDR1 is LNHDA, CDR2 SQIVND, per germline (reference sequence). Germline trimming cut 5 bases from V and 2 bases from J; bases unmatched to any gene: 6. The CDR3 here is CASSPTGFTYNEQFF. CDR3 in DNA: TGTGCCAGTAGTCCGACAGGGTTCACCTACAATGAGCAGTTCTTC.

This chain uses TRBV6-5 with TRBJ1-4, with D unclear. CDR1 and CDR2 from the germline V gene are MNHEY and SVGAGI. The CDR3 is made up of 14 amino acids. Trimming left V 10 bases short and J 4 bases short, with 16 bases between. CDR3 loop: CATRRVEHNEKLFF. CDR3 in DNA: TGTGCCACCCGGAGGGTCGAACATAATGAAAAACTGTTTTTT.